A single TCR beta chain is shown here with its context. The antigen it binds to is not known. Base qualities are not provided; no much larger clone lies one nucleotide away. Libraries were prepared through the immunoSEQ multiplex PCR assay. A mixture of 60 forward primers for TCR Vbeta segments and 13 reverse primers for TCR Jbeta segments was used in the multiplex PCR. The CDR3 region of rearranged TCR beta genes was amplified from genomic DNA with a multiplex PCR assay. On the Illumina HiSeq System, the amplified TCR beta libraries were sequenced as 87-base-pair reads. On the study's bioinformatics: Across the roughly 640 repertoires, a later analysis counted 80 million or so unique TCR beta chains, 9 million to 14 million of which were shared by at least two donors. Raw reads were error-corrected and collapsed into unique sequences by a nearest-neighbor algorithm in which closely related sequences were merged to remove PCR and sequencing errors. Alignment of CDR3 sequences to IMGT reference sequences was used to assign V, D and J gene segments. For a sequence to be retained, a match of at least six nucleotides was required to both a V gene segment and a J gene segment. A rearrangement was called productive if the CDR3 had no stop codons and remained in frame with V and J, and every other rearrangement was called non-productive. CDR3 was defined according to IMGT convention as the region running from the second conserved V-encoded cysteine to the conserved J-encoded phenylalanine. Sequences without an unambiguous match to a single V gene segment were excluded from the earlier analysis of 500 to 700 of the donors. In an earlier analysis of 587 of the donors, V segments were called functional above 56.7% productive rearrangements and were called segregating when the between-donor standard deviation exceeded 5%. A statistical classification framework was developed to diagnose cytomegalovirus status using the catalog of TCR beta chain sequences. V and J gene assignment, in a later analysis, came from comparing TCR nucleotide sequences with IMGT/GENE-DB human TR gene sequences. Using the TCRdist pipeline, a later analysis assigned CDR3 sequences along with most-parsimonious VDJ recombination scenarios. In a later analysis, every TCR beta chain was defined by the combination of its CDR3 amino acid sequence and its V-gene family, and reads without a unique V-gene family were dropped. In a later analysis, 500 to 700 highly shared, low-generation-probability nucleotide sequences were removed to address suspected cross-contamination and a sequencing artifact. A later analysis calculated a clonal expansion index for each public chain from normalized within-repertoire ranks of inferred template counts. Generation probabilities in a later analysis came from a VDJ recombination model fitted to out-of-frame rearrangements, and those results were checked against IGoR. In a later analysis, TCR-TCR, TCR-HLA and TCR-CMV co-occurrence was scored with hypergeometric tests, and a repertoire-size bias correction was applied to TCR pairs. In a later analysis, false discovery rates were estimated by permuting HLA or CMV assignments 20 times. In a later analysis, co-occurring TCRs were grouped using DBSCAN, and TCRdist sequence similarity was added for clustering within HLA-allele-positive subsets. Repertoires with fewer than 30,000 or more than 120,000 public chains were left out of co-occurrence clustering, as were five repertoires with anomalous nucleotide sharing. As stored in TCRdb, this immuneACCESS dataset retains in-frame rearrangements with V and J assigned. A fraction of the clones does not appear; measured against another copy, unresolved V genes explain less than half of the discrepancy, and the remainder lacks a known reason. V, J and clone size are taken as reported in that table, and D and trimming were inferred from the DNA itself. For this sample the table gives around 130,000 clones, of which about 80% were detected only once. The ten biggest clones cover roughly 4% of the sample.

These data come from a study of cytomegalovirus exposure and HLA in healthy donors (dated by TCRdb to the late 2010s). As for the study more broadly: An earlier analysis of roughly 570 of the donors reported approximately 280 Gb of sequence data and some 110 million unique TCR beta sequences obtained from about 200 million T cells. About 280 gigabases of sequencing data and 70 million to 100 million unique TCR sequences made up an early release that covered 640 HLA-typed donors. Of the 300 to 500 genotyped donors, 81% were placed in the genetic ancestry cluster associated with self-reported Caucasian donors. The study was designed to test whether signatures of past pathogen exposure could be identified by cataloging public T cell receptors. The study used immunosequencing to profile the T cell repertoires of approximately 630 subjects and linked those repertoires to cytomegalovirus serostatus. Along with the roughly 710-subject first cohort, a separate validation cohort of 120 different subjects was used. To predict cytomegalovirus infection status, the study combined high-throughput TCR immunosequencing, statistical association of individual TCRs with disease status, and machine learning. A later analysis re-examined previously published TCR beta repertoires from over 500 donors and added high-resolution HLA genotyping to investigate patterns of TCR occurrence. Rather than using new phenotypic data, the later analysis identified candidate immune exposures from TCR beta sequences and from how often those sequences occurred across donors. An earlier analysis of several hundred of the donors applied high-throughput TCR beta sequencing to assess whether each TCR beta V gene segment acted as functional or pseudogenic. Alongside the repertoire data, information on donor age, sex, ethnicity and CMV serostatus was compiled. A later genetic analysis used genome-wide SNP genotypes for about 65% of the roughly 670 donors, treating that subset as a discovery cohort. All discovery cohort repertoires had been generated on a single sequencing platform. Both class I and class II loci were covered by HLA typing, at four-digit resolution. Typing coverage varied by locus: roughly 620-640 donors for A, B, C, DRB1 and DQB1; approximately 560 for DQA1; more than 600 for DPA1; 400 to 480 for DPB1. Roughly 5 DR-DQ haplotypes were treated as single units for association and clustering because of strong linkage in the cohort. Among some 400 genotyped donors of the cohort, an average of roughly 230,000 unique TCR beta nucleotide sequences was sequenced per donor, of which roughly 17% were non-productive. What the research found in general, with its limitations: Because counts were too low, around 18 rarely observed V segments, including chromosome 9 orphons, were left out of the earlier analysis of a few hundred of the donors. Compared with the roughly 700-donor mean, donors in an Asian-associated ancestry cluster had fewer N-insertions in productive TCRs, according to a later genetic analysis. At a false discovery rate of 0.05, a later analysis linked around 17,000 TCR beta sequences to specific HLA alleles. An earlier analysis of 587 of the donors showed that most TCR beta V segments appeared in productive rearrangements either about 87% or about 30% of the time, which broadly matched IMGT annotations. A further reported finding was that TCR beta sequences accurately predicted the HLA-A and HLA-B alleles for most subjects in the first cohort. A few of the identified cytomegalovirus-associated TCR beta chains were confirmed in vitro to be specific for cytomegalovirus antigens. The authors suggested that the approach could potentially be extended to other disease states and immunological phenotypes. The classifier was reported to diagnose cytomegalovirus status with high specificity and sensitivity in both the original cohort and the validation cohort. Only TCR beta chains were sequenced in this cohort, and the absence of alpha or paired-chain data limited detectable features. A group of highly shared sequence variants was considered likely to be a technical artifact of the sequencing pipeline. CMV serostatus was the only immune exposure information available for the cohort. Because some donors lacked HLA typing at each locus, the association tests relied only on the typed subset. In a later analysis, HLA-associated TCR beta chains showed more clonal expansion and lower generation probabilities than non-associated chains that were equally common. A total of around 150 TCR beta chains were listed by the study as associated with cytomegalovirus. Across donors, most TCR sequences were observed very rarely, whereas some public TCRs were present in many individuals. In a later analysis, several top co-occurrence clusters were reported to appear linked to parvovirus B19, influenza, CMV and Epstein-Barr virus. V-gene and J-gene trimming of TCR beta chains was associated with a missense DCLRE1C variant in a later genetic analysis, and the association was replicated in an independent cohort. The presence/absence analyses assumed that sequencing depth was roughly uniform across donors, and that assumption may not be true. Correlated functional status among segregating V segments might reflect linkage disequilibrium, but an unknown experimental factor could not be ruled out. Most CMV-associated TCR beta chains appeared to be HLA-restricted in a later analysis, and the HLA associations seemed to be driven largely by CMV exposure. The 87-base-pair reads could not distinguish some IMGT-functional V segments, including TRBV6-2 and TRBV6-3, so those segments were excluded. When HLA alleles, especially DR and DQ, strongly co-occurred, TCR associations were difficult to assign to individual alleles. In a later analysis, the rate of TCR association differed among HLA loci, with DRB1 alleles having the most associated TCRs and HLA-C alleles having the fewest.

The CDR3 holds 17 amino acids from the cysteine to the phenylalanine. Only the CDR3 region is kept as DNA, spanning 51 bases read in frame from base 1. Trimming accounts for 4 bases at V and 4 bases at J, while the number of junction bases matched to no gene is 16. Via the germline V gene, CDR1 is SGDLS and CDR2 YYNGEE. In total, roughly 670 healthy bone marrow donors made up the cohort. All cohort members were sampled while nominally healthy, although unrecorded immune exposures were likely present. The donor was CMV seronegative and belonged to the group of more than 300 seronegative cohort members. Every donor gave a peripheral blood sample, and the peripheral blood mononuclear cells from that sample were used for TCR beta sequencing. The Qiagen DNeasy Blood Extraction Kit was used to extract genomic DNA from the blood cell samples.

The rearrangement joined TRBV9 to TRBJ2-5; a stretch of 7 junction bases matches TRBD2. The TCR was taken from a woman in her forties in good health and CMV-seronegative. The specimen sequenced was PBMCs. The CDR3: CASSPQGGARVSETQYF. The DNA reads TGTGCCAGCAGCCCTCAGGGAGGGGCGCGGGTGTCAGAGACCCAGTACTTC.